This T cell receptor beta chain comes out of a study of blood T cell repertoires in COVID-19. With 5 bases removed from V and 5 bases from J, the gap between germline ends came to 10 bases. CDR3 size: 12 residues. The V gene's germline CDR1 is SGHRS and CDR2 YFSETQ. Here immunoSEQ multiplex PCR was the method, and the copy in TCRdb shows in-frame clones only, minus some. Here the sample spans a few hundred thousand clones, approximately 92% being singletons. The clonotype was recovered from a woman in her thirties or forties who had recovered from COVID-19. The sequenced sample was peripheral blood. The rearrangement uses TRBV5-1 and TRBJ2-5; D perhaps matches TRBD1 (5 bases). CDR3 sequence: CASRGDLETQYF. CDR3 in DNA: TGCGCCAGCAGAGGGGATCTGGAGACCCAGTACTTC.